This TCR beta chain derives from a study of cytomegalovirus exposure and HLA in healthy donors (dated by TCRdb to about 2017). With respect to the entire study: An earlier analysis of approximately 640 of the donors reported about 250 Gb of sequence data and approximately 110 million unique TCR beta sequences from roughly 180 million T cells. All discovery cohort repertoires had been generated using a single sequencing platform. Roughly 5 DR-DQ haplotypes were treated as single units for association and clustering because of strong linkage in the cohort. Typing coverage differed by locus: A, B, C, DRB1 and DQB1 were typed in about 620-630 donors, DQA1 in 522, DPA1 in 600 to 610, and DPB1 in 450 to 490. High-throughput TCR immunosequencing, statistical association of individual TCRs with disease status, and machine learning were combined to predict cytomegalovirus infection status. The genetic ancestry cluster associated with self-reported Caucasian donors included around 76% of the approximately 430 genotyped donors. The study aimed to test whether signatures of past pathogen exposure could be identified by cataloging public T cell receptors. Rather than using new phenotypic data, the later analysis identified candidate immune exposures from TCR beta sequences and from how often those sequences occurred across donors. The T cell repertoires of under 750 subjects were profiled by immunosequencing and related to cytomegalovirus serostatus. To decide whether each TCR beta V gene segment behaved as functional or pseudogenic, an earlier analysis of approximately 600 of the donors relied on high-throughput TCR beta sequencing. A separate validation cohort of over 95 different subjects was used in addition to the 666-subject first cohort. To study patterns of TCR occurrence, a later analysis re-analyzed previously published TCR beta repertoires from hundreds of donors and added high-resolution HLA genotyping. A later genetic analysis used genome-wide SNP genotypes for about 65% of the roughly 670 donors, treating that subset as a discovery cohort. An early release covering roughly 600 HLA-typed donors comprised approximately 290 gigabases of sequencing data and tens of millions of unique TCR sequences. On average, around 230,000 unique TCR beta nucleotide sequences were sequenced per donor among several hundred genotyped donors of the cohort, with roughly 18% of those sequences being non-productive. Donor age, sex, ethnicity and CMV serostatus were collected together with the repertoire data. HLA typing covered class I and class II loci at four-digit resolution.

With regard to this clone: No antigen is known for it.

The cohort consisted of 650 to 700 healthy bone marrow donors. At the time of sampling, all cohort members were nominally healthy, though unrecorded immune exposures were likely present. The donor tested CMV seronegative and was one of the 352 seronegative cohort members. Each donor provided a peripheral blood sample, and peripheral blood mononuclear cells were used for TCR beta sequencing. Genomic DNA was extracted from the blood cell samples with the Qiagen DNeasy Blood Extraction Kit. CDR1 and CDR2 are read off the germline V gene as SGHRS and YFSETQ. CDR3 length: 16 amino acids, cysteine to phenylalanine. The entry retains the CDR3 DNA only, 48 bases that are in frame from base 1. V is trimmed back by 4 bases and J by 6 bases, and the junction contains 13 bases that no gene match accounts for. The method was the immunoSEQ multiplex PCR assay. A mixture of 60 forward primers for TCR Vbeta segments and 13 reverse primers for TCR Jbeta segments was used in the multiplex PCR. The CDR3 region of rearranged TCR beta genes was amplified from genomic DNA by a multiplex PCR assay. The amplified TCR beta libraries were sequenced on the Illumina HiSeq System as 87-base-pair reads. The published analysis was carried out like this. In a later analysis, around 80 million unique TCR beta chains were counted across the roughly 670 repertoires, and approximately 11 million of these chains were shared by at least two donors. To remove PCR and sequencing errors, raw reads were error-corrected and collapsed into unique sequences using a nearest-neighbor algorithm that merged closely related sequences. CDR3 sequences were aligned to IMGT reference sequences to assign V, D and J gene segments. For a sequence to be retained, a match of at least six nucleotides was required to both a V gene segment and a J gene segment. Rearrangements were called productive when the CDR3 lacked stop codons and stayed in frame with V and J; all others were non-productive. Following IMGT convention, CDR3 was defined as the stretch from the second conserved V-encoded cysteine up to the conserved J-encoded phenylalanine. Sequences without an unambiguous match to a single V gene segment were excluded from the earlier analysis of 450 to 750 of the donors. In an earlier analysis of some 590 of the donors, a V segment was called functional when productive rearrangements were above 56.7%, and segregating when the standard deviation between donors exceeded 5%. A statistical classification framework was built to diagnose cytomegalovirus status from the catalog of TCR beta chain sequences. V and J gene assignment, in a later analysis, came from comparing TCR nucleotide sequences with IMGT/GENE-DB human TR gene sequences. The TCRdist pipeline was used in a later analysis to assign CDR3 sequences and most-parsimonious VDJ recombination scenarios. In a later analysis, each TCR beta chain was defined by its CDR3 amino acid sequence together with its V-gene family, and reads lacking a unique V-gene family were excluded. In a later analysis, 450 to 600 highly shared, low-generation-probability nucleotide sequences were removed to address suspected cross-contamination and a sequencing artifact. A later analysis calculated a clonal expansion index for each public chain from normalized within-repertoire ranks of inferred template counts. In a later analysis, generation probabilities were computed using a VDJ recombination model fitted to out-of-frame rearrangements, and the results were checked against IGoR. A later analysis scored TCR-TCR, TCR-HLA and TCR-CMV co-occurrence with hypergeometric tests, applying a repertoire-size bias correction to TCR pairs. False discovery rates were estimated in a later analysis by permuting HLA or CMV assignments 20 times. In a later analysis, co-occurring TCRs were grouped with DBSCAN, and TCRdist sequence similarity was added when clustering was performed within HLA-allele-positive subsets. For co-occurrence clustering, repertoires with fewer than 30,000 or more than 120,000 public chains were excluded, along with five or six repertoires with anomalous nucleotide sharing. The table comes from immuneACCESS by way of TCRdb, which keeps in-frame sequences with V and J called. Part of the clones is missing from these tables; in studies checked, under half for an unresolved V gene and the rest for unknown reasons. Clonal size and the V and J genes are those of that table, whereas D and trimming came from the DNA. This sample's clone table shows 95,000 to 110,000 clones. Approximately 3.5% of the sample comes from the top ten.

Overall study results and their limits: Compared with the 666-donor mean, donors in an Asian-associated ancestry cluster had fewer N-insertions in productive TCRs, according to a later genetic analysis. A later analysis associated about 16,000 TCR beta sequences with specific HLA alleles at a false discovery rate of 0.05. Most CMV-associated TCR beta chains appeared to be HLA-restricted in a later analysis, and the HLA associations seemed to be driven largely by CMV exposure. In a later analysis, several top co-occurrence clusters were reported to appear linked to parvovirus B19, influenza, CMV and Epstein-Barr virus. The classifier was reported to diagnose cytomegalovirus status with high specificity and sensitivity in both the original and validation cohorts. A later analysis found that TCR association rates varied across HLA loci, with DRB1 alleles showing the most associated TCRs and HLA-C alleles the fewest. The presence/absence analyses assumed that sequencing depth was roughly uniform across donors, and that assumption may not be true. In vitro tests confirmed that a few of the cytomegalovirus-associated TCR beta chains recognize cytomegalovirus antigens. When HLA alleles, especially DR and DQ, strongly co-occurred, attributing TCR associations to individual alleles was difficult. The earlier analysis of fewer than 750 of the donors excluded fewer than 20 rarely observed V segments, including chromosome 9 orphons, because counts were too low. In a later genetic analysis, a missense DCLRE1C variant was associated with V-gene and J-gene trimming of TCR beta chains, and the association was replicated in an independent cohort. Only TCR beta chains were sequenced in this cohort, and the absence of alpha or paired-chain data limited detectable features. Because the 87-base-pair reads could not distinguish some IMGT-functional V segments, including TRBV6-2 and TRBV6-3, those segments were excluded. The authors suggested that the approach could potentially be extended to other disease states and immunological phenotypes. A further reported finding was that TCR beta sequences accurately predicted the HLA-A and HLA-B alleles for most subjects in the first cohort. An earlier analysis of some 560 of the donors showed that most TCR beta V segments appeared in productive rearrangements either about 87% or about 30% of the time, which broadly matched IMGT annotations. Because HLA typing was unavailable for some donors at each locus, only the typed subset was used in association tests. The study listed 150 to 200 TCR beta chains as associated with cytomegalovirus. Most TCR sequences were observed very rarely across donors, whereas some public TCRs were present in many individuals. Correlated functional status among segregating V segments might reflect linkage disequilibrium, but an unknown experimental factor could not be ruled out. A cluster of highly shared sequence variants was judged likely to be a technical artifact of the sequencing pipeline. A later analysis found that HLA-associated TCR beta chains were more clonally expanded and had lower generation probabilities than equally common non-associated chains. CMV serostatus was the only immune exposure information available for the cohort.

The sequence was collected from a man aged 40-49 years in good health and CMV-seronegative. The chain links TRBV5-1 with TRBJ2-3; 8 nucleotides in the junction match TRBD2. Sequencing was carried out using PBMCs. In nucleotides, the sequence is TGCGCCAGCAGCCGTTCAGGGGCGGGAGGAGGCGATACGCAGTATTTT. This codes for CASSRSGAGGGDTQYF.